These 28 T cell receptor beta chains were sequenced from one sample in a study of shared T cell receptors in the human thymus. Profiling relied on immunoSEQ multiplex PCR, and the TCRdb table lists in-frame clones only, not all of them. The sample yields some 700,000 clones, approximately 85% seen once. This sample was shared with a second study, whose subject was human thymus T cells.

The sample taken for sequencing was thymocytes. These receptors were collected from a girl less than two years old with a congenital heart defect.

V usage is TRBV14 and J usage is TRBJ1-1, with D possibly TRBD1 on 6 matching bases. V was trimmed by 6 bases and J by 0 bases, leaving 17 bases between them. Germline loops: CDR1 SGHDN, CDR2 FVKESK. CDR3 length: 16 residues. Written as DNA, the CDR3 is TGTGCCAGCAGAACACAGGGACATGGCATGAACACTGAAGCTTTCTTT. Amino acids: CASRTQGHGMNTEAFF.

V and J are TRBV30 and TRBJ2-1, with 7 nucleotides matching TRBD1. Unmatched junction bases numbered 4, after V lost 4 bases and J lost 7 bases. The length of the CDR3 is 12 residues. Germline V gene data show CDR1 as GTSNPN and CDR2 as SVGIG (reference sequence). The CDR3 loop reads CAWTQGENEQFF. The DNA of the CDR3 is TGTGCCTGGACTCAGGGGGAGAATGAGCAGTTCTTC.

The chain uses TRBV27 and TRBJ1-1, with 8 nucleotides matching TRBD1. There are 13 residues in the CDR3. Unmatched junction bases numbered 6, after V lost 8 bases and J lost 4 bases. The germline V gene has CDR1 MNHEY and CDR2 SMNVEV (reference sequence). CDR3 sequence: CASGRQGTTEAFF. The CDR3, as DNA: TGTGCCAGCGGACGACAGGGGACCACTGAAGCTTTCTTT.

The V and J genes are TRBV28 and TRBJ1-2, with D tentatively TRBD1 (6 bases). The germline V gene has CDR1 MDHEN and CDR2 SYDVKM. V dropped 2 bases and J dropped 2 bases, with 9 bases sitting between them. CDR3 length: 14 residues. The CDR3 is CASSLPGDNYGYTF. The CDR3 region has the DNA TGTGCCAGCAGTTTACCAGGGGACAACTATGGCTACACCTTC.

V gene TRBV15 combines with J gene TRBJ2-3; D may be TRBD2 (7 bases). Per germline, CDR1 LNHNV and CDR2 YYDKDF (reference sequence). The CDR3 covers 17 residues. Deletions cut 2 bases from V and 0 bases from J, with 15 bases between. CDR3 nucleotides: TGTGCCACCAGCAGATCTTGGGGGGGCGCTAGCACAGATACGCAGTATTTT. Protein sequence: CATSRSWGGASTDTQYF.

The J gene is TRBJ1-1, the V gene TRBV5-1; D is possibly TRBD1 (6 bases). Trimming pared 0 bases from V and 7 bases from J, leaving 16 bases between. The CDR3 loop spans 15 amino acids. Germline CDR1 reads SGHRS; CDR2 reads YFSETQ. The CDR3 DNA is TGCGCCAGCAGCTTGGCCATGGCGGGGGCGGGTGAAGCTTTCTTT. Translated, it gives CASSLAMAGAGEAFF.

Worth noting for this clone: The same CDR3 can be traced to other DNA sequences in this sample. The rearrangement links TRBV5-1 to TRBJ2-3; D gene unclear. This CDR3 region has 12 residues. V lost 0 bases and J 4 bases, leaving 3 bases between the germline ends. Germline V gene lookup returns CDR1 SGHRS and CDR2 YFSETQ. CDR3 sequence reads: CASSLGADTQYF. CDR3 DNA: TGCGCCAGCAGCTTGGGAGCAGATACGCAGTATTTT.

V and J are TRBV5-4 and TRBJ1-1, with 7 bases matching TRBD1. V shed 5 bases and J 4 bases; nucleotides not matched to a gene: 11. Germline lookup yields CDR1 SGHNT and CDR2 YYREEE (reference sequence). The CDR3 extends over 15 amino acids. CDR3 residues: CASSPTGQEPTEAFF. The CDR3 DNA sequence: TGTGCCAGCAGTCCGACTGGACAGGAACCCACTGAAGCTTTCTTT.

The chain couples TRBV9 to TRBJ1-1, with 10 bases lining up with TRBD1. This CDR3 is built from 17 residues. V trimming: 0 bases; J trimming: 0 bases; junction bases outside the gene matches: 5. Germline CDR1 and CDR2: SGDLS and YYNGEE. The CDR3 coding sequence is TGTGCCAGCAGCGTAGGGGGGACAGGGGATATGAACACTGAAGCTTTCTTT. Translation gives CASSVGGTGDMNTEAFF.

The chain carries TRBV6-5 and TRBJ2-3, with a weak D call TRBD1 (6 bases). In germline, CDR1 is MNHEY, CDR2 SVGAGI. This CDR3 has 15 residues. V was shortened by 6 bases and J by 1 base, with 14 bases between the two germline ends. CDR3 DNA: TGTGCCAGCAGCGGACAGTCGGTGGGCACAGATACGCAGTATTTT. This encodes CASSGQSVGTDTQYF.

The chain links TRBV5-6 to TRBJ1-2; no definite D call. The CDR3 consists of 17 residues. Trimming pared 4 bases from V and 4 bases from J, leaving 23 bases between. Germline V CDR1 and CDR2: SGHDT, YYEEEE. The CDR3 region is CASSHLGLSSNIYGYTF. The CDR3 DNA reads TGTGCCAGCAGCCACCTAGGACTAAGCTCGAACATCTATGGCTACACCTTC.

The gene calls are TRBV11-2 and TRBJ1-6; the D is unclear. From germline, CDR1 is SGHAT and CDR2 FQNNGV. The CDR3 has 17 amino acids. Trimming cost V 5 bases and J 3 bases, with 17 bases left between them. The CDR3 DNA is TGTGCCAGCAGCCGTGTATTGTGGAGCGGCTATAATTCACCCCTCCACTTT. It specifies CASSRVLWSGYNSPLHF.

This chain links TRBV29-1 with TRBJ1-1; a possible D gene is TRBD1 (6 bases). The CDR3 extends over 14 amino acids. V lost 7 bases and J lost 3, with 18 bases in between. Germline V gene sequence: CDR1 SQVTM, CDR2 ANQGSEA. Written as DNA, the CDR3 is TGCAGCGCCTCGCAGGGGCTCGGGGACACTGAAGCTTTCTTT. Amino acids: CSASQGLGDTEAFF.

V usage is TRBV4-3 and J usage is TRBJ2-2, with D perhaps matching TRBD1 (6 bases). Trimming removed 0 bases from V and 4 bases from J, with 12 bases in between. The germline V gene encodes CDR1 LGHNA and CDR2 YSLEER. The CDR3 spans 16 residues. Here the CDR3 DNA reads TGCGCCAGCAGCCAAGATCCGACAGGAGTCACCGGGGAGCTGTTTTTT. It yields the protein CASSQDPTGVTGELFF.

The chain's CDR3 is CASSDRGRNTEAFF. CDR3 DNA sequence: TGTGCCAGCAGTGACAGGGGGCGGAACACTGAAGCTTTCTTT. The V gene is TRBV6-1, the J gene TRBJ1-1; 8 positions match TRBD1. This CDR3 has 14 amino acids. The V gene end was trimmed by 3 bases and the J gene end by 1 base; junction bases not matched to a gene: 1. Germline assignment: CDR1 MNHNS and CDR2 SASEGT.

V is TRBV6-1 and J is TRBJ2-2, with D possibly TRBD1 on 7 matching bases. V shed 7 bases and J shed 5 bases, with 17 bases lying between them. This CDR3 is 15 amino acids long. Germline values: CDR1 MNHNS, CDR2 SASEGT. DNA for the CDR3: TGTGCCAGCAATACAGGGGAGGAGGGAACCGGGGAGCTGTTTTTT. It yields the protein CASNTGEEGTGELFF.

V gene TRBV19 combines with J gene TRBJ2-2; the match to TRBD2 covers 10 bases. The V gene's germline CDR1 is LNHDA and CDR2 SQIVND (reference sequence). V trimming: 7 bases; J trimming: 7 bases; junction bases outside the gene matches: 24. This CDR3 has 20 amino acids. The CDR3 loop reads CASTEKPPPSAGGSVGELFF. The CDR3 bases are TGTGCCAGTACCGAAAAACCCCCTCCTTCAGCGGGGGGGTCTGTCGGGGAGCTGTTTTTT.

This rearrangement joins TRBV29-1 to TRBJ2-1; 7 bases map to TRBD2. Germline trimming cut 4 bases from V and 6 bases from J; bases unmatched to any gene: 12. Germline assignment: CDR1 SQVTM and CDR2 ANQGSEA. This CDR3 has 15 residues. The DNA for the CDR3 is TGCAGCGTTGGACTTAGGACTAGTACTGTCAATGAGCAGTTCTTC. Translation: CSVGLRTSTVNEQFF.

The rearrangement uses TRBV5-1 and TRBJ1-2; perhaps TRBD1 as D (6 bases). The CDR3 consists of 15 residues. Germline V CDR1 and CDR2: SGHRS, YFSETQ. V gave up 0 bases and J gave up 4 bases, with 13 bases separating them. The chain's CDR3 is CASSLGEGDRYGYTF. The CDR3 DNA reads as TGCGCCAGCAGCTTGGGAGAGGGGGATCGCTATGGCTACACCTTC.

The count of this clone is one. The chain is built from TRBV4-1 and TRBJ1-4; D not resolved. Germline V CDR1 and CDR2: MGHRA, YSYEKL. The CDR3 covers 15 residues. V lost 4 bases and J 5 bases, leaving 14 bases between the germline ends. In DNA, the CDR3 is TGCGCCAGCAGCCCCCCCGGGTTGGTGAATGAAAAACTGTTTTTT. The encoded protein is CASSPPGLVNEKLFF.

The CDR3 region has the DNA TGTGCCAGCAGTTACCGGTCCATTTATGGCTACACCTTC. Protein sequence: CASSYRSIYGYTF. V usage is TRBV6-6 and J usage is TRBJ1-2; D not certain. CDR1 and CDR2 (germline): MNHNY, SVGAGI (reference sequence). The CDR3 sequence is 13 residues long. V lost 2 bases and J 5 bases, leaving 9 bases between the germline ends.

The chain couples TRBV11-2 to TRBJ2-5, with D maybe TRBD2 (6 bases). V was cut by 0 bases and J by 0 bases, with 14 bases left in between. Looked up from germline, CDR1 is SGHAT and CDR2 is FQNNGV. CDR3 length equals 17 residues. The CDR3 protein is CASSLDAPPGDQETQYF. The DNA of the CDR3 is TGTGCCAGCAGCTTAGATGCCCCCCCGGGAGACCAAGAGACCCAGTACTTC.

V is TRBV7-4 and J is TRBJ2-7, with a possible D match to TRBD1 (6 bases). Germline V gene data show CDR1 as SGHVT and CDR2 as SQSDAQ. The CDR3 is made up of 15 amino acids. V was clipped by 4 bases and J by 2 bases, with 15 bases between them. CDR3 region: CASSSDRLHPYEQYF. CDR3 DNA sequence: TGTGCCAGCAGCTCCGACAGGCTACACCCCTACGAGCAGTACTTC. Filled out from reference TRBV7-4 and TRBJ2-7, the complete variable domain reads GAGVSQSPRYKVAKRGRDVALRCDSISGHVTLYWYRQTLGQGSEVLTYSQSDAQRDKSGRPSGRFSAERPERSVSTLKIQRTEQGDSAVYLCASSSDRLHPYEQYFGPGTRLTVT.

V is TRBV5-1 and J is TRBJ2-5, with TRBD1 matching over 7 bases. From germline, CDR1 is SGHRS and CDR2 YFSETQ. This CDR3 comprises 15 residues. Losses at the gene ends were 4 bases for V and 10 bases for J; bases not matched to a gene: 16. Here the CDR3 DNA reads TGCGCCAGCAGCCCCCGACAGGGAGAGAGGTTTAGCCAGTACTTC. Its protein product is CASSPRQGERFSQYF.

The V call is TRBV5-1, the J call TRBJ1-1; possible D gene TRBD1, 5 bases. This CDR3 has 12 amino acids. Germline V CDR1 and CDR2: SGHRS, YFSETQ. The germline V and J ends were trimmed by 5 bases and 10 bases, with 15 bases remaining between them. CDR3 amino acids: CASSRQGSIAFF. The DNA for the CDR3 is TGCGCCAGCAGTCGTCAGGGTTCGATAGCTTTCTTT.

The chain couples TRBV12-5 to TRBJ1-5, with 9 bases matching TRBD1. The CDR3 covers 16 residues. Germline V CDR1 and CDR2: LGHNT, FRNRAP. V trimming: 9 bases; J trimming: 2 bases; junction bases outside the gene matches: 11. CDR3: CARGGGTGPGNQPQHF. CDR3 nucleotides: TGTGCTAGGGGCGGCGGGACAGGGCCCGGCAATCAGCCCCAGCATTTT.

This rearrangement joins TRBV11-3 to TRBJ2-1, with a weak D call TRBD2 (6 bases). The CDR3 contains 16 residues. V lost 2 bases and J 7 bases, leaving 18 bases between the germline ends. CDR1 SGHNT and CDR2 YENEEA come from the germline V gene. CDR3 DNA: TGTGCCAGCAGCTTAAATGCGAGAGGGACTGGTAATGAGCAGTTCTTC. Protein product: CASSLNARGTGNEQFF.

The J gene is TRBJ1-2, the V gene TRBV2; D unclear. Germline V lookup: CDR1 SNHLY, CDR2 FYNNEI. The CDR3 has 14 residues. The germline V and J ends were trimmed by 3 bases and 4 bases, with 12 bases remaining between them. The CDR3 DNA follows: TGTGCCAGCAGTGAGTTTCCAGTCTCCTATGGCTACACCTTC. Translation: CASSEFPVSYGYTF. The variable domain in full, with the rest retrieved from reference TRBV2 and TRBJ1-2, is EPEVTQTPSHQVTQMGQEVILRCVPISNHLYFYWYRQILGQKVEFLVSFYNNEISEKSEIFDDQFSVERPDGSNFTLKIRSTKLEDSAMYFCASSEFPVSYGYTFGSGTRLTVV.